The clone carrying this T cell receptor beta chain has only one observation. The record originates from a study of blood T cell repertoires in COVID-19. Background on the study: The cDNA or gDNA used as material had been derived from T cells, B-cell-depleted T cells, or PBMCs.

Assay: immunoSEQ multiplex PCR; the TCRdb copy retains only in-frame clones and omits some. The table includes around 170,000 clones, roughly four fifths detected once. The CDR3 loop spans 15 amino acids. Germline CDR1 reads LNHDA; CDR2 reads SQIVND (reference sequence). V trimming: 6 bases; J trimming: 2 bases; junction bases outside the gene matches: 8. What was sequenced was peripheral blood. The V gene is TRBV19, the J gene TRBJ1-1, with TRBD1 matching over 8 bases. This receptor was taken from a man aged 30 to 39 with active or convalescent COVID-19. DNA for the CDR3: TGTGCCAGTAGCCCATACGGACAGGGAAACACTGAAGCTTTCTTT. It translates to CASSPYGQGNTEAFF.